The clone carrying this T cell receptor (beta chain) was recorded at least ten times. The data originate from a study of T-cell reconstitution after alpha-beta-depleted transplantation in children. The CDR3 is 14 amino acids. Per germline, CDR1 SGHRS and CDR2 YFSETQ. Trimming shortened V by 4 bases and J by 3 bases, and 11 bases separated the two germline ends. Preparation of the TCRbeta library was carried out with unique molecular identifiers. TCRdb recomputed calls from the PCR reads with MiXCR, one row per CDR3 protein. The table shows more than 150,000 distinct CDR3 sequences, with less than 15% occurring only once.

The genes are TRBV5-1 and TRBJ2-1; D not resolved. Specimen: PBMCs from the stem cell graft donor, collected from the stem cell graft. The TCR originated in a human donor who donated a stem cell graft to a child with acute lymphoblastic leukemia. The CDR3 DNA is TGCGCCAGCAGCCCTGAAAGTGGCTACAATGAGCAGTTCTTC. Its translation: CASSPESGYNEQFF. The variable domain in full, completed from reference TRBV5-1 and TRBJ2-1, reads KAGVTQTPRYLIKTRGQQVTLSCSPISGHRSVSWYQQTPGQGLQFLFEYFSETQRNKGNFPGRFSGRQFSNSRSEMNVSTLELGDSALYLCASSPESGYNEQFFGPGTRLTVL.